The next 26 T cell receptor beta chains were all read from a single sample in a study of blood T cell repertoires in COVID-19. The assay was immunoSEQ multiplex PCR, and TCRdb's table has in-frame clones only and misses some. The table shows 140,000 to 150,000 clones, with less than 90% occurring only once. Sequencing used PBMCs or T cells enriched from blood (not recorded which). All receptors derive from a woman in her fifties or sixties who had been exposed to COVID-19.

This clone was picked up a small number of times. The chain combines TRBV19 with TRBJ2-2; 7 bases agree with TRBD1. The CDR3 loop spans 15 amino acids. Germline V CDR1 and CDR2: LNHDA, SQIVND (reference sequence). V dropped 0 bases and J dropped 3; count of bases not matched to a gene: 1. The CDR3 nucleotides read TGTGCCAGTAGTATAGACAGGGGGTACACCGGGGAGCTGTTTTTT. This translates into CASSIDRGYTGELFF.

The rearrangement joins TRBV5-1 to TRBJ1-2; D uncertain. Deletions cut 0 bases from V and 6 bases from J, with 15 bases between. The V gene's germline CDR1 is SGHRS and CDR2 YFSETQ. This CDR3 is built from 15 residues. CDR3 nucleotide sequence: TGCGCCAGCAGCTTGGTGAGGGAGGGTAGGGATGGCTACACCTTC. This encodes CASSLVREGRDGYTF.

V is TRBV4-3 and J is TRBJ1-3, with D perhaps TRBD1 (5 bases). CDR3 length equals 17 residues. V was cut by 1 base and J by 2 bases, with 15 bases left in between. Germline lookup yields CDR1 LGHNA and CDR2 YSLEER. The CDR3 nucleotides read TGCGCCAGCAGCCAAGGCGAAAAGGGGTTTGCTGGAAACACCATATATTTT. Amino acids: CASSQGEKGFAGNTIYF.

V gene TRBV3-1 (or the pseudogene TRBV3-2) combines with J gene TRBJ2-5; 9 bases map to TRBD1. The V gene's germline CDR1 is LGHDT and CDR2 YNNKEL (reference sequence). The CDR3 length is 15 residues. Trimming removed 0 bases from V and 4 bases from J; junction bases left unmatched: 3. CDR3 amino acids: CASSQDWGQGETQYF. In nucleotides, the CDR3 is TGTGCCAGCAGCCAAGATTGGGGACAGGGAGAGACCCAGTACTTC.

The genes are TRBV5-1 and TRBJ2-5, with D possibly TRBD1 on 5 matching bases. Germline loops: CDR1 SGHRS, CDR2 YFSETQ. This CDR3 contains 16 residues. V lost 3 bases to trimming and J lost 5 bases, with 20 bases between them. The CDR3 region is CASSSSEVQGRETQYF. CDR3 coding DNA: TGCGCCAGCAGCTCCTCAGAGGTCCAGGGTCGGGAGACCCAGTACTTC.

V usage is TRBV6-6 and J usage is TRBJ1-2, with D hard to call. CDR1 and CDR2 from the germline V gene are MNHNY and SVGAGI (reference sequence). The germline V and J ends were trimmed by 10 bases and 4 bases, with 16 bases remaining between them. This CDR3 spans 13 amino acids. CDR3 nucleotides: TGTGCCACCAGACCGGACTGGGGCTATGGCTACACCTTC. It translates to CATRPDWGYGYTF.

Turning to this clone: This may be a read error, as it is one base from a much larger clone. Other DNA variants within this sample encode the same CDR3. This chain links TRBV6-4 with TRBJ2-1; 11 positions agree with TRBD2. Unmatched junction bases numbered 3, after V lost 0 bases and J lost 5 bases. CDR1 is MRHNA and CDR2 is SNTAGT in the germline V gene. CDR3 length equals 16 residues. CDR3 sequence (DNA): TGTGCCAGCAGTGACTCGGCTAGCGGGGGGAACAATGAGCAGTTCTTC. Translating gives CASSDSASGGNNEQFF.

The chain employs TRBV15 and TRBJ1-5; 7 nucleotides line up with TRBD1. The ends lost 0 bases at V and 0 bases at J; junction bases unmatched: 5. This CDR3 is 17 amino acids long. Per the germline V gene, CDR1 is LNHNV and CDR2 is YYDKDF (reference sequence). This CDR3 reads CATSREGTVYSNQPQHF. The CDR3 coding sequence is TGTGCCACCAGCAGAGAGGGGACAGTGTATAGCAATCAGCCCCAGCATTTT.

The CDR3 nucleotides are TGTGCCAGCAGCATCACTAGCGGGAGGGCCCCCCGCAATGAGCAGTTCTTC. Protein: CASSITSGRAPRNEQFF. The chain links TRBV7-2 to TRBJ2-1; 13 bases are a match to TRBD2. CDR1 and CDR2 (germline): SGHTA, FQGNSA. With V trimmed by 5 bases and J by 6 bases, 10 bases remained unmatched. The CDR3 covers 17 residues.

The rearrangement joins TRBV7-2 to TRBJ2-2, with 8 bases matching TRBD2. J was trimmed by 6 bases and V by 4 bases; bases with no gene match: 10. The CDR3 contains 16 residues. CDR1 SGHTA and CDR2 FQGNSA come from the germline V gene. CDR3 protein: CASSSGGGMGAGELFF. The CDR3 DNA reads TGTGCCAGCAGCTCCGGCGGGGGGATGGGGGCCGGGGAGCTGTTTTTT.

This chain links TRBV6-2 or TRBV6-3 with TRBJ2-2, with TRBD2 matching 7 bases. The V gene's germline CDR1 is MNHEY and CDR2 SVGEGT. V was pared by 5 bases and J by 6 bases, with 15 bases of the junction left unmatched. The CDR3 extends over 17 amino acids. The CDR3 region is CASSHGRGTGRAGELFF. CDR3 nucleotide sequence: TGTGCCAGCAGTCATGGGAGGGGTACAGGAAGGGCCGGGGAGCTGTTTTTT.

This chain uses TRBV7-2 with TRBJ2-1; 11 bases are a match to TRBD1. Germline V gives CDR1 SGHTA, CDR2 FQGNSA. The CDR3 has 14 amino acids. The V and J ends lost 7 bases and 5 bases, in that order; junction bases with no gene match: 4. The CDR3 is CASTGTGGNNEQFF. CDR3 DNA: TGTGCCAGCACCGGGACAGGGGGGAACAATGAGCAGTTCTTC. Based on the CDR3 plus reference TRBV7-2 and TRBJ2-1, the full variable domain is GAGVSQSPSNKVTEKGKDVELRCDPISGHTALYWYRQSLGQGLEFLIYFQGNSAPDKSGLPSDRFSAERTGGSVSTLTIQRTQQEDSAVYLCASTGTGGNNEQFFGPGTRLTVL.

The CDR3 reads CASSMGRGAAGTEAFF. CDR3 DNA sequence: TGTGCCAGTAGTATGGGCCGCGGGGCCGCGGGGACTGAAGCTTTCTTT. V usage is TRBV19 and J usage is TRBJ1-1, with TRBD1 as a possible D gene (5 bases). This CDR3 contains 16 residues. The germline V gene encodes CDR1 LNHDA and CDR2 SQIVND (reference sequence). V lost 3 bases, J lost 5 bases, and 19 bases lay in between.

V gene TRBV3-1 (or the pseudogene TRBV3-2) combines with J gene TRBJ1-2; D might be TRBD1 (5 bases). The V gene lost 1 base and the J gene lost 2 bases, with 14 bases spanning the gap. Per the germline V gene, CDR1 is LGHDT and CDR2 is YNNKEL (reference sequence). The CDR3 contains 16 residues. The CDR3 region is CASSQGQRGLNYGYTF. CDR3 coding DNA: TGTGCCAGCAGCCAAGGACAGAGAGGCCTAAACTATGGCTACACCTTC.

This sequence joins TRBV7-9 and TRBJ2-7; tentatively, D is TRBD1 (5 bases). The CDR3 is 13 amino acids. Germline V gene lookup returns CDR1 SEHNR and CDR2 FQNEAQ (reference sequence). Trimming removed 1 base at V and 6 bases at J, with 10 bases between. The CDR3 DNA follows: TGTGCCAGCAGCTTAGGACAGTTCGTCGAGCAGTACTTC. Translated: CASSLGQFVEQYF.

The genes are TRBV19 and TRBJ2-7; TRBD1 might be the D (5 bases). The germline gives CDR1 LNHDA, CDR2 SQIVND (reference sequence). V was trimmed by 3 bases and J by 3 bases, leaving 9 bases between them. This CDR3 is 13 amino acids long. The CDR3, as DNA: TGTGCCAGTAGTATCCAGGACAACTACGAGCAGTACTTC. This encodes CASSIQDNYEQYF.

The chain is built from TRBV11-1 and TRBJ2-5, with 9 bases identical to TRBD1. From germline, CDR1 is SGHAT and CDR2 FQDESV (reference sequence). This CDR3 region has 16 residues. Trimming at V came to 5 bases and at J to 1 base, leaving 8 bases not matched to a gene. In DNA form, the CDR3 reads TGTGCCAGCAGCATGGGACAGGGCATACTCCAAGAGACCCAGTACTTC. Its translation: CASSMGQGILQETQYF.

The chain combines TRBV5-4 with TRBJ1-2; 8 nucleotides match TRBD1. This CDR3 is built from 13 residues. Germline CDR1 reads SGHNT; CDR2 reads YYREEE (reference sequence). With 2 bases clipped from V and 7 bases from J, the junction kept 4 bases outside the gene matches. CDR3 sequence: CASSFGTGSGYTF. The CDR3 DNA is TGTGCCAGCAGCTTTGGGACAGGCTCTGGCTACACCTTC.

The chain has TRBV7-2 and TRBJ2-3; 8 nucleotides line up with TRBD2. V lost 11 bases and J lost 7; bases outside the gene matches: 14. Germline V CDR1 and CDR2: SGHTA, FQGNSA. The CDR3 loop spans 14 amino acids. This CDR3 reads CAAPPAGGSYTQYF. The CDR3 DNA sequence: TGTGCCGCCCCTCCGGCGGGAGGTTCTTATACGCAGTATTTT.

The chain links TRBV7-3 to TRBJ2-1, with D perhaps TRBD2 (6 bases). The CDR3 totals 16 residues. CDR1 is SGHTA, CDR2 FQGTGA, per germline. V lost 2 bases and J 2 bases, leaving 13 bases between the germline ends. The CDR3: CASSLSPRGAYNEQFF. CDR3 DNA: TGTGCCAGCAGCTTATCTCCGCGGGGTGCCTACAATGAGCAGTTCTTC.

The rearrangement uses TRBV15 and TRBJ1-5; TRBD1 agrees at 7 bases. Germline trimming cut 2 bases from V and 1 base from J; bases unmatched to any gene: 5. The germline gives CDR1 LNHNV, CDR2 YYDKDF (reference sequence). The CDR3 covers 16 residues. CDR3 DNA: TGTGCCACCAGCAGACTACAGGGGTACAGCAATCAGCCCCAGCATTTT. Protein: CATSRLQGYSNQPQHF.

The chain has TRBV10-2 and TRBJ2-7; possible D gene TRBD2, 5 bases. The CDR3 is 14 amino acids. Germline loops: CDR1 WSHSY, CDR2 SAAADI. Trimming took 3 bases from V and 3 from J, leaving 12 bases between them. The CDR3 here is CASSDPGNLYEQYF. In DNA, the CDR3 is TGCGCCAGCAGTGACCCCGGGAACCTCTACGAGCAGTACTTC.

The rearrangement links TRBV29-1 to TRBJ2-7, with 8 bases identical to TRBD1. Germline loops: CDR1 SQVTM, CDR2 ANQGSEA. The V gene end was trimmed by 6 bases and the J gene end by 3 bases; junction bases not matched to a gene: 13. This CDR3 region has 15 residues. The CDR3 is CSVGQGRGLVYEQYF. The CDR3 DNA follows: TGCAGCGTCGGACAGGGAAGAGGGTTGGTCTACGAGCAGTACTTC.

The chain combines TRBV11-2 with TRBJ2-3; 10 positions agree with TRBD2. Germline V lookup: CDR1 SGHAT, CDR2 FQNNGV. This CDR3 region has 15 residues. J lost 3 bases, V lost 6 bases, and 6 bases had no gene match. The CDR3 nucleotides are TGTGCCAGCAGTCGACAGCGGGGGGGAACAGATACGCAGTATTTT. This gives the protein CASSRQRGGTDTQYF.

The chain joins TRBV10-3 to TRBJ1-6; D not resolved. The germline gives CDR1 ENHRY, CDR2 SYGVKD. V lost 0 bases and J 0 bases, leaving 6 bases between the germline ends. The CDR3 sequence is 16 residues long. The CDR3 sequence: CAISESGSSYNSPLHF. The CDR3 nucleotides read TGTGCCATCAGTGAGTCGGGGAGCTCCTATAATTCACCCCTCCACTTT.

The chain is built from TRBV2 and TRBJ2-7, with 10 positions matching TRBD1. V was clipped by 4 bases and J by 7 bases; unmatched bases: 7. The CDR3 runs to 14 residues. The germline V gene encodes CDR1 SNHLY and CDR2 FYNNEI. The CDR3 here is CASSGGTGVREQYF. The CDR3 DNA reads TGTGCCAGCAGTGGGGGGACAGGGGTAAGGGAGCAGTACTTC. Full variable domain (remainder filled in from reference TRBV2 and TRBJ2-7): EPEVTQTPSHQVTQMGQEVILRCVPISNHLYFYWYRQILGQKVEFLVSFYNNEISEKSEIFDDQFSVERPDGSNFTLKIRSTKLEDSAMYFCASSGGTGVREQYFGPGTRLTVT.